Included here is one TCR beta chain sequence, with context. Its antigen is not identified. This CDR3 is also generated by other DNA sequences in the sample. This sample is part of a study of CD8+ T cells in alopecia areata. Whole-study findings and limits: It was lesional scalp, especially alopecia totalis/universalis, that showed higher clonality than normal scalp. Resident alphabeta T cells of normal skin are also sequenced in scalp samples.

V was cut by 0 bases and J by 1 base, with 6 bases left in between. This CDR3 comprises 14 residues. Germline loops: CDR1 MNHEY, CDR2 SMNVEV (reference sequence). Sampling of alopecia areata patients yielded lesional scalp punch biopsies as well as peripheral blood. Investigators isolated RNA and reverse transcribed it into cDNA to act as the sequencing template. Clones were sequenced by immunoSEQ multiplex PCR, and TCRdb holds only the in-frame ones, with some missing. Counted here are 110,000 or so clones, 58% occurring once; the ten biggest clones make up around 23%. The source of this sequence is a human donor with alopecia areata. The chain has TRBV27 and TRBJ1-1; D is undetermined. Material: NKG2D-low CD8+ T cells sorted from blood. The DNA of the CDR3 is TGTGCCAGCAGTTTATCAGGACCGAACACTGAAGCTTTCTTT. Its protein product is CASSLSGPNTEAFF.